This entry concerns a single TCR beta chain. The sample belongs to a study of blood T cell repertoires in COVID-19. Study-wide background: Spain, Italy and the United States supplied samples that represented acute and convalescent COVID-19.

CDR1 SGDLS and CDR2 YYNGEE come from the germline V gene. This CDR3 contains 14 residues. V trimming: 0 bases; J trimming: 5 bases; junction bases outside the gene matches: 1. Original processing methods: By means of reference gene primer amplification, nucleated cell counts were estimated. Here immunoSEQ multiplex PCR was the method, and the copy in TCRdb shows in-frame clones only, minus some. Clone size and the V and J calls come from that table; the DNA yielded D and trimming. The sample includes under 85,000 clones, 85% to 90% of them seen just once. The gene calls are TRBV9 and TRBJ2-3, with 9 bases fitting TRBD2. Sequencing used peripheral blood. The sequence came from a man of 80 years or more in a cohort sampled during active COVID-19. The CDR3 spells CASSVGAGGDTQYF. The DNA of the CDR3 is TGTGCCAGCAGCGTAGGAGCGGGGGGAGATACGCAGTATTTT.